Listed below are T cell receptor beta chains from one sample, sequenced in a study of neurological immune-mediated disorders. Each CDR3 protein gets one entry after TCRdb re-called the 5' RACE reads with MiXCR. The data show tens of thousands of distinct CDR3 sequences, around 4% seen once. Sequencing input: PBMCs. These receptors came from a woman aged 60-70 years with multiple sclerosis. Each CDR3 is given with its conserved first and last residue. Each record gives: clone size, D gene, V gene, J gene, CDR3 DNA, CDR3 protein. A D gene is named only where the DNA matches it firmly. Rows may omit the clone size; those that give it use once, few, many or a size class.

clone_size: many
d_call: TRBD2
v_call: TRBV20-1
j_call: TRBJ2-4
cdr3_nt: TGCAGTGCTAGAGAAGGGACTAGCGGGAGGAACATTCAGTACTTC
cdr3_aa: CSAREGTSGRNIQYF

clone_size: .
d_call: TRBD1
v_call: TRBV29-1
j_call: TRBJ2-5
cdr3_nt: TGCAGGTGCCCTGGAGGGACAGGGGAGGAGACCCAGTACTTC
cdr3_aa: CRCPGGTGEETQYF

clone_size: few
d_call: .
v_call: TRBV5-6
j_call: TRBJ1-3
cdr3_nt: TGTGCCAGCAGCTTGGCCATGGGATCTGGAAACACCATATATTTT
cdr3_aa: CASSLAMGSGNTIYF

clone_size: .
d_call: .
v_call: TRBV20-1
j_call: TRBJ2-3
cdr3_nt: TGCAGTGCCCCTCGGTCCCCAGGGCGGACGCAGTATTTT
cdr3_aa: CSAPRSPGRTQYF

clone_size: many
d_call: .
v_call: TRBV5-1
j_call: TRBJ2-3
cdr3_nt: TGCGCCAGCAGCCCCGGGACGCTAGATACGCAGTATTTT
cdr3_aa: CASSPGTLDTQYF

clone_size: few
d_call: .
v_call: TRBV7-8
j_call: TRBJ1-1
cdr3_nt: TGTGCCAGCACCCTGGCGGGGACCGTGAACACTGAAGCTTTCTTT
cdr3_aa: CASTLAGTVNTEAFF

clone_size: .
d_call: .
v_call: TRBV7-8
j_call: TRBJ2-1
cdr3_nt: TGTGCCAGCACTGGGGGCAATGAGCAGTTCTTC
cdr3_aa: CASTGGNEQFF

clone_size: many
d_call: .
v_call: TRBV5-1
j_call: TRBJ2-5
cdr3_nt: TGCGCCAGCAGCCCGGACGGGAACCAAGAGACCCAGTACTTC
cdr3_aa: CASSPDGNQETQYF

clone_size: many
d_call: TRBD2
v_call: TRBV7-2
j_call: TRBJ2-7
cdr3_nt: TGTGCCAGCAGCTTAGAGACTAGCGGGGGGGCCCTCAACTTC
cdr3_aa: CASSLETSGGALNF

clone_size: many
d_call: .
v_call: TRBV5-1
j_call: TRBJ2-3
cdr3_nt: TGCGCCAGCAGCTTCGGTAACCGGGAAACAGATACGCAGTATTTT
cdr3_aa: CASSFGNRETDTQYF

clone_size: few
d_call: .
v_call: TRBV7-2
j_call: TRBJ2-3
cdr3_nt: TGTGCCAGCAGCTTAGATGGGGGGAGCACAGATACGCAGTATTTT
cdr3_aa: CASSLDGGSTDTQYF

clone_size: many
d_call: TRBD1
v_call: TRBV10-3
j_call: TRBJ1-1
cdr3_nt: TGTGCCATCAGTGGACAGGGGATGAACACTGAAGCTTTCTTT
cdr3_aa: CAISGQGMNTEAFF

clone_size: many
d_call: TRBD1
v_call: TRBV6-6
j_call: TRBJ2-3
cdr3_nt: TGTGCCAGCAGATTAGGGGACAGGGCCGATACGCAGTATTTT
cdr3_aa: CASRLGDRADTQYF

clone_size: few
d_call: .
v_call: TRBV5-1
j_call: TRBJ1-4
cdr3_nt: TGCGCCAGCAGCGCTGGTTTCGGGGGAACTAATGAAAAACTGTTTTTT
cdr3_aa: CASSAGFGGTNEKLFF

clone_size: many
d_call: .
v_call: TRBV6-5
j_call: TRBJ1-2
cdr3_nt: TGTGCCAGCAGTTCCCCGGAAGCCATTGGCTACACCTTC
cdr3_aa: CASSSPEAIGYTF

clone_size: .
d_call: .
v_call: TRBV5-1
j_call: TRBJ2-1
cdr3_nt: TGCGCCAGCAGCCCCACAGGGACCTACAATGAGCAGTTCTTC
cdr3_aa: CASSPTGTYNEQFF

clone_size: few
d_call: .
v_call: TRBV5-5
j_call: TRBJ2-1
cdr3_nt: TGTGCCAGCAGCTTGTTGGTAGACAATGAGCAGTTCTTC
cdr3_aa: CASSLLVDNEQFF

clone_size: .
d_call: TRBD2
v_call: TRBV4-1
j_call: TRBJ2-3
cdr3_nt: TGCGCCAGCAGCCGACGGCGGACTAGCGGCACAGATACGCAGTATTTT
cdr3_aa: CASSRRRTSGTDTQYF

clone_size: many
d_call: .
v_call: TRBV20-1
j_call: TRBJ1-1
cdr3_nt: TGCAGTGCCATTACAGGGCTGAACACTGAAGCTTTCTTT
cdr3_aa: CSAITGLNTEAFF

clone_size: many
d_call: .
v_call: TRBV7-2
j_call: TRBJ2-3
cdr3_nt: TGTGCCAGCAGCACAAACCATGGCACAGATACGCAGTATTTT
cdr3_aa: CASSTNHGTDTQYF

clone_size: many
d_call: TRBD1
v_call: TRBV15
j_call: TRBJ1-2
cdr3_nt: TGTGCCACCAGCAGGTCTCGCGGACAGGGGAGTCGCTACACCTTC
cdr3_aa: CATSRSRGQGSRYTF

clone_size: many
d_call: .
v_call: TRBV7-7
j_call: TRBJ2-5
cdr3_nt: TGTGCTAGCTCCCGGGACACTCAAGAGACCCAGTACTTC
cdr3_aa: CASSRDTQETQYF

clone_size: many
d_call: TRBD2
v_call: TRBV20-1
j_call: TRBJ2-7
cdr3_nt: TGCAGTGCTAGAACTAGCGGGGGGCCCTACGAGCAGTACTTC
cdr3_aa: CSARTSGGPYEQYF

clone_size: many
d_call: .
v_call: TRBV20-1
j_call: TRBJ2-1
cdr3_nt: TGCAGTGCTAGACCAGTCGCGAGCTCCTACAATGAGCAGTTCTTC
cdr3_aa: CSARPVASSYNEQFF

clone_size: many
d_call: .
v_call: TRBV6-2/TRBV6-3
j_call: TRBJ2-7
cdr3_nt: TGTGCCAGCGCCGAAGGGGAGGACTACGAGCAGTACTTC
cdr3_aa: CASAEGEDYEQYF

clone_size: .
d_call: .
v_call: TRBV29-1
j_call: TRBJ2-1
cdr3_nt: TGCAGCGTTCTTCTCAGCGGAACTTACAATGAGCAGTTCTTC
cdr3_aa: CSVLLSGTYNEQFF

clone_size: many
d_call: TRBD2
v_call: TRBV4-1
j_call: TRBJ2-6
cdr3_nt: TGCGCCAGCAGCCAAGATCTAGGGCTAGCGGGATCTCCCCTCTCGTCTGGGGCCAACGTCCTGACTTTC
cdr3_aa: CASSQDLGLAGSPLSSGANVLTF

clone_size: many
d_call: TRBD2
v_call: TRBV28
j_call: TRBJ2-5
cdr3_nt: TGTGCCAGCAGTTTATGGGAGGCTAGCGGGGGCGAGACCCAGTACTTC
cdr3_aa: CASSLWEASGGETQYF

clone_size: many
d_call: .
v_call: TRBV20-1
j_call: TRBJ2-4
cdr3_nt: TGCAGTGCTAGGGCGCAGGGAAACATTCAGTACTTC
cdr3_aa: CSARAQGNIQYF

clone_size: many
d_call: .
v_call: TRBV10-3
j_call: TRBJ1-2
cdr3_nt: TGTGCCATCAGTGAACTCCCCAGGGGTCGGGATGGCTACACCTTC
cdr3_aa: CAISELPRGRDGYTF

clone_size: .
d_call: .
v_call: TRBV19
j_call: TRBJ1-2
cdr3_nt: TGTGCCAGTAGTGCCCGGACAGATACTAACTATGGCTACACCTTC
cdr3_aa: CASSARTDTNYGYTF

clone_size: many
d_call: TRBD1
v_call: TRBV5-6
j_call: TRBJ2-3
cdr3_nt: TGTGCCAGCAGCTTGGCCGGGACAGGATACACAGATACGCAGTATTTT
cdr3_aa: CASSLAGTGYTDTQYF

clone_size: many
d_call: TRBD1
v_call: TRBV9
j_call: TRBJ2-2
cdr3_nt: TGTGCCAGCAGCGCCGGGACAGGGGCGGTAACCGGGGAGCTGTTTTTT
cdr3_aa: CASSAGTGAVTGELFF

clone_size: many
d_call: TRBD2
v_call: TRBV10-2
j_call: TRBJ2-5
cdr3_nt: TGCGCCAGCAGTGAGAATAGCGGGGGGGATAAAGAGACCCAGTACTTC
cdr3_aa: CASSENSGGDKETQYF

clone_size: many
d_call: .
v_call: TRBV5-1
j_call: TRBJ1-1
cdr3_nt: TGCGCCAGCAGCCCGGAGGTTCCCACTGAAGCTTTCTTT
cdr3_aa: CASSPEVPTEAFF

clone_size: many
d_call: .
v_call: TRBV7-2
j_call: TRBJ1-2
cdr3_nt: TGTGCCAGCAGCCTATGGAGCGGCTATGGCTACACCTTC
cdr3_aa: CASSLWSGYGYTF

clone_size: many
d_call: .
v_call: TRBV7-2
j_call: TRBJ1-2
cdr3_nt: TGTGCCAGCAGCTTATCGGACAACCACCTCTATGGCTACACCTTC
cdr3_aa: CASSLSDNHLYGYTF

clone_size: many
d_call: .
v_call: TRBV24-1
j_call: TRBJ2-5
cdr3_nt: TGTGCCACCAGTGACCCAAGAGGGTTGGAGACCCAGTACTTC
cdr3_aa: CATSDPRGLETQYF

clone_size: few
d_call: .
v_call: TRBV12-3/TRBV12-4
j_call: TRBJ2-1
cdr3_nt: TGTGCCATCCGGCCCCGGGACAACTACAATGAGCAGTTCTTC
cdr3_aa: CAIRPRDNYNEQFF

clone_size: many
d_call: .
v_call: TRBV5-1
j_call: TRBJ1-2
cdr3_nt: TGCGCCAGCAGCTTGCCGGGTCGAAATGGCTACACCTTC
cdr3_aa: CASSLPGRNGYTF

clone_size: many
d_call: TRBD1
v_call: TRBV2
j_call: TRBJ1-5
cdr3_nt: TGTGCCAGCAGTGAGGGAGAGGGGGCAAGCAATCAGCCCCAGCATTTT
cdr3_aa: CASSEGEGASNQPQHF

clone_size: many
d_call: TRBD2
v_call: TRBV15
j_call: TRBJ2-5
cdr3_nt: TGTGCCACCAGCAGATTTGGGACTAGCGGGTTTGGAGAGACCCAGTACTTC
cdr3_aa: CATSRFGTSGFGETQYF

clone_size: .
d_call: .
v_call: TRBV10-1
j_call: TRBJ2-2
cdr3_nt: TGCGCCAGCAGTGAGGGCAGGGTGGCCGGGGAGCTGTTTTTT
cdr3_aa: CASSEGRVAGELFF

clone_size: few
d_call: TRBD2
v_call: TRBV20-1
j_call: TRBJ2-3
cdr3_nt: TGCAGTGCCCCCCCGACTAGCGGCACAGATACGCAGTATTTT
cdr3_aa: CSAPPTSGTDTQYF

clone_size: .
d_call: .
v_call: TRBV7-6
j_call: TRBJ2-1
cdr3_nt: TGTGCCAGCAGCTTATCCAGAAGGGGCCTGAATTACAATGAGCAGTTCTTC
cdr3_aa: CASSLSRRGLNYNEQFF

clone_size: many
d_call: .
v_call: TRBV5-1
j_call: TRBJ2-3
cdr3_nt: TGCGCCAGCAGCTTGGAGGGAATACTCCCGGATACGCAGTATTTT
cdr3_aa: CASSLEGILPDTQYF

clone_size: many
d_call: .
v_call: TRBV10-3
j_call: TRBJ2-5
cdr3_nt: TGTGCCATCAGTGCGGAGGGTGTCGAGACCCAGTACTTC
cdr3_aa: CAISAEGVETQYF

clone_size: many
d_call: .
v_call: TRBV5-1
j_call: TRBJ1-1
cdr3_nt: TGCGCCAGCAGCTTGATTCTTTTAGGTGAAGCTTTCTTT
cdr3_aa: CASSLILLGEAFF